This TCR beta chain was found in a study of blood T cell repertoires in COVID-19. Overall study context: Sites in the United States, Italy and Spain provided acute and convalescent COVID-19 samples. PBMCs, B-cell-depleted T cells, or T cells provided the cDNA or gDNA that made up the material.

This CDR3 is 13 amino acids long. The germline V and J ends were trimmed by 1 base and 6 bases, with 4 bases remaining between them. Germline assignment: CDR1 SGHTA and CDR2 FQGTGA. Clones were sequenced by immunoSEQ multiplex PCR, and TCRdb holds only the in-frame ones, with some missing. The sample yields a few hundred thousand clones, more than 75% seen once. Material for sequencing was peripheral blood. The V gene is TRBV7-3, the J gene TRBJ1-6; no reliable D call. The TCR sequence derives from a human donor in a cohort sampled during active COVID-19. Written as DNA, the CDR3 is TGTGCCAGCAGCTTAATGGCTAATTCACCCCTCCACTTT. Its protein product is CASSLMANSPLHF.